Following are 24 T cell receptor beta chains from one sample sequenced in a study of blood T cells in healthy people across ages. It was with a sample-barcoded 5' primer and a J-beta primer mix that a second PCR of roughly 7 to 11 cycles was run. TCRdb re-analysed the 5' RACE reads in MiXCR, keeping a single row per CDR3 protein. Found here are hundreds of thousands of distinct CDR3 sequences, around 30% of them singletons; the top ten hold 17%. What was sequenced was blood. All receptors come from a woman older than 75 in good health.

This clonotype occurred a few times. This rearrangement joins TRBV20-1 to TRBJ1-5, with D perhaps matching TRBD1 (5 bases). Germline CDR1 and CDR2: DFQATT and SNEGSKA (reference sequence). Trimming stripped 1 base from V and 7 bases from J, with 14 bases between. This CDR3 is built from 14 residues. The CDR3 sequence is CSARAGERGQPQHF. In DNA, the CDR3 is TGCAGTGCTAGAGCGGGGGAAAGGGGCCAGCCCCAGCATTTT.

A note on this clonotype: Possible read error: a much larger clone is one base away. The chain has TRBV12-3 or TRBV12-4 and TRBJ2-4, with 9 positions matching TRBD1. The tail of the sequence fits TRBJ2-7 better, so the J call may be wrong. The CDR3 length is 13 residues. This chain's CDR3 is CASRRDRAREQYF. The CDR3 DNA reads TGTGCCAGCAGGAGGGACAGGGCCCGCGAGCAGTACTTC.

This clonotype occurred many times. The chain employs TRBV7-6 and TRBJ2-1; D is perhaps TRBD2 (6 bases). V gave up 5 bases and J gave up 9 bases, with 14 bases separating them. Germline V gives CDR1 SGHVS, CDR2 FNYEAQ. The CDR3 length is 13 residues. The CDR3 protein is CASSVGGIGEQFF. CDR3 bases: TGTGCCAGCAGCGTAGGAGGGATTGGTGAGCAGTTCTTC.

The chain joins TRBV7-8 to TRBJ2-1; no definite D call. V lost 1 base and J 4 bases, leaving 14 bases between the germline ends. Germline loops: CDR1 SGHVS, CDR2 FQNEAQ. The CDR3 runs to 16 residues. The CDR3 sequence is CASSLVAVVLYNEQFF. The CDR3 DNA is TGTGCCAGCAGCTTAGTTGCCGTGGTATTGTACAATGAGCAGTTCTTC.

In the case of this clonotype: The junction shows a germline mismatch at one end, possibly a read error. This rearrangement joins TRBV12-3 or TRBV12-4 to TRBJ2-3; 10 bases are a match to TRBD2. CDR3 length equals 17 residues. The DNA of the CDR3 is TGTGCCAGCAGTTTAGGGCTAGCGGGGGTAATAGCAGATGCGCAGTATTTT. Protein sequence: CASSLGLAGVIADAQYF.

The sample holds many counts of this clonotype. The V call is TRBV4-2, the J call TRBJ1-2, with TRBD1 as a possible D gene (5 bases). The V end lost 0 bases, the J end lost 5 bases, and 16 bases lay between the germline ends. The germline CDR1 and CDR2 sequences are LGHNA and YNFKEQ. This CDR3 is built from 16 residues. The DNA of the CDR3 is TGTGCCAGCAGCCAAGATTATGGGGCTTTCGTTTATGGCTACACCTTC. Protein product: CASSQDYGAFVYGYTF.

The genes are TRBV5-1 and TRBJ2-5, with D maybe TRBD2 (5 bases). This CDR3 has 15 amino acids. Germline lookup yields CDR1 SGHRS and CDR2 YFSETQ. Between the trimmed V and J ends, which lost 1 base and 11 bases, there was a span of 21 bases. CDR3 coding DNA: TGCGCCAGCAGCTTGCATGGTCGGGGAGTAAACAAGCAGTACTTC. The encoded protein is CASSLHGRGVNKQYF.

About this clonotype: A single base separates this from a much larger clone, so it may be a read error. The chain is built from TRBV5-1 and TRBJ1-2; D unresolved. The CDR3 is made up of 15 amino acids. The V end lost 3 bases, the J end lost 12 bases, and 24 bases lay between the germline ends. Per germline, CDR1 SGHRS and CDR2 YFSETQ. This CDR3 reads CASSSDAAIAGYDTF. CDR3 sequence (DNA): TGCGCCAGCAGCTCGGATGCCGCCATTGCCGGCTATGACACCTTC.

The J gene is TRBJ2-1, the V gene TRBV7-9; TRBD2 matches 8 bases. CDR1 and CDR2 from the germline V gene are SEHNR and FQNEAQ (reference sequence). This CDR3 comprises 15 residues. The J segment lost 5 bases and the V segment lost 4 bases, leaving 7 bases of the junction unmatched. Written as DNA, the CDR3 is TGTGCCAGCAGCTGGGGACTAGTGGGGAACAATGAGCAGTTCTTC. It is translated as CASSWGLVGNNEQFF.

The CDR3 is CASSLDRYEGGYTF. DNA of the CDR3: TGTGCCAGCAGCTTAGATCGCTACGAGGGAGGCTACACCTTC. The chain has TRBV11-2 and TRBJ1-2; D uncertain. Germline CDR1 SGHAT, CDR2 FQNNGV. CDR3 size: 14 residues. V lost 0 bases and J lost 8, with 13 bases in between.

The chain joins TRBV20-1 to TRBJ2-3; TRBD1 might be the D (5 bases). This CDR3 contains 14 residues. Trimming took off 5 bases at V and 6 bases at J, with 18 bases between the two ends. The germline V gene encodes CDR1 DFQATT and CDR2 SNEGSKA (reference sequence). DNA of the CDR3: TGCAGTGCTGATCGACAGATCTTATCCGATACGCAGTATTTT. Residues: CSADRQILSDTQYF.

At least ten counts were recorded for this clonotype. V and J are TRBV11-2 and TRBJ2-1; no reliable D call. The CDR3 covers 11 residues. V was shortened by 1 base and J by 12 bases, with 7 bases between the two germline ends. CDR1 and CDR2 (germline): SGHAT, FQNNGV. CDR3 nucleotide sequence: TGTGCCAGCAGCTTAGGGGTCGGGCAGTTCTTC. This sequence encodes CASSLGVGQFF.

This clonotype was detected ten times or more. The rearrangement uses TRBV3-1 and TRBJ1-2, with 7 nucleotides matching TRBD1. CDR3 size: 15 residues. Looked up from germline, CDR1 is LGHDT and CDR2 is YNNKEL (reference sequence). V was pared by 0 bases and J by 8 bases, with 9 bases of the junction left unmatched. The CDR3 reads CASSQDGQAFGGYTF. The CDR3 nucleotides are TGTGCCAGCAGCCAAGACGGACAGGCCTTTGGAGGCTACACCTTC.

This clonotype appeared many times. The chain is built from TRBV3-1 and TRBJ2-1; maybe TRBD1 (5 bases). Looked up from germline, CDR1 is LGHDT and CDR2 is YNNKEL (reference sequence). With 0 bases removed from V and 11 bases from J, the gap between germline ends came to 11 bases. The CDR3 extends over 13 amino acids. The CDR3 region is CASSQEVPGKQFF. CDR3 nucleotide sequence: TGTGCCAGCAGCCAAGAGGTGCCAGGGAAGCAGTTCTTC.

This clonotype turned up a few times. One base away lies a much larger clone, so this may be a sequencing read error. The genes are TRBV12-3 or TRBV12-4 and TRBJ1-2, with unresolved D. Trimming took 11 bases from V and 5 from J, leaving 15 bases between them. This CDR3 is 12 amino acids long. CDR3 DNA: TGTGCCGGCACCGTAGCGGGATATGGCTACACCTTC. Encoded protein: CAGTVAGYGYTF.

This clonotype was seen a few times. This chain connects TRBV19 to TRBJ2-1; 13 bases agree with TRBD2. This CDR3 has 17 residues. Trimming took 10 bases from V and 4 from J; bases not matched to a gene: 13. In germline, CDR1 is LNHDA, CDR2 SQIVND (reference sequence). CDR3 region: CATETQGTSGVYNEQFF. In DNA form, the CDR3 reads TGTGCCACAGAAACACAAGGGACTAGCGGGGTTTACAATGAGCAGTTCTTC.

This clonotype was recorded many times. In nucleotides, the CDR3 is TGTGCCAGCAGCGTACTTAGCGGGGGGTACAATGAGCAGTTCTTC. Encoded protein: CASSVLSGGYNEQFF. The chain recombines TRBV9 with TRBJ2-1; 10 bases are shared with TRBD2. The length of the CDR3 is 15 residues. CDR1 and CDR2 from the germline V gene are SGDLS and YYNGEE. V lost 1 base to trimming and J lost 4 bases; unmatched junction nucleotides: 2.

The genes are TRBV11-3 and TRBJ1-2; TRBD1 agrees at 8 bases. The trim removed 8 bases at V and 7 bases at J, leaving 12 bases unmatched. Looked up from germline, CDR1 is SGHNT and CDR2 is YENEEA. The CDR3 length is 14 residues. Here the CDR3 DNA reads TGTGCCAGCCAAAGAGCAGGGGGCGCGACTGGCTACACCTTC. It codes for CASQRAGGATGYTF.

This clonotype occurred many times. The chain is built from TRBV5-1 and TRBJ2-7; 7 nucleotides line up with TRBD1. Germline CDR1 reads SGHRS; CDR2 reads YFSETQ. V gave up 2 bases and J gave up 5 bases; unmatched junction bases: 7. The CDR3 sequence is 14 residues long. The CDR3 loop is CASSLGGTAHEQYF. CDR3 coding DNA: TGCGCCAGCAGCTTAGGGGGCACAGCCCACGAGCAGTACTTC.

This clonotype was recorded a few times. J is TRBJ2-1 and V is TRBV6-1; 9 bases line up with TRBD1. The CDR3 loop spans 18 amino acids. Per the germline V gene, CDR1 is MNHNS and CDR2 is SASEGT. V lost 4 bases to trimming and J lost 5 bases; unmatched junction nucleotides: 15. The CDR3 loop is CASSAPGQGTLRHNEQFF. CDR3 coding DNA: TGTGCCAGCAGTGCACCGGGACAGGGAACATTAAGGCACAATGAGCAGTTCTTC.

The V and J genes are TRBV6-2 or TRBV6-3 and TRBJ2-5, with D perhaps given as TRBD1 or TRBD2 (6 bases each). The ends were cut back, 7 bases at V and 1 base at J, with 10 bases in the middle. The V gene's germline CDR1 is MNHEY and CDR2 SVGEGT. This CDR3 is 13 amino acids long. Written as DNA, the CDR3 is TGTGCCAGCACGGGGGCAGCCCAAGAGACCCAGTACTTC. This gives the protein CASTGAAQETQYF.

In DNA form, the CDR3 reads TGTGCCAGCAGCTCTCCTCCACTCTTGACAGGGGGCAATGAGCAGTTCTTC. It is translated as CASSSPPLLTGGNEQFF. V is TRBV7-8 and J is TRBJ2-1; TRBD1 agrees at 9 bases. Germline trimming cut 4 bases from V and 6 bases from J; bases unmatched to any gene: 13. The CDR3 spans 17 residues. CDR1 is SGHVS and CDR2 is FQNEAQ in the germline V gene.

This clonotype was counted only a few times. CDR3 DNA sequence: TGTGCCATCAGAATGGACAGGGTGGGGGATACGCAGTATTTT. It encodes CAIRMDRVGDTQYF. This sequence joins TRBV10-3 and TRBJ2-3; 8 bases line up with TRBD1. The CDR3 sequence is 14 residues long. CDR1 ENHRY and CDR2 SYGVKD come from the germline V gene. The V and J ends lost 6 bases and 6 bases, in that order; junction bases with no gene match: 8.

The CDR3 here is CASSYFRDSQTINYGYTF. DNA for the CDR3: TGTGCCAGCAGTTACTTCCGGGACTCCCAAACAATAAACTATGGCTACACCTTC. The chain links TRBV6-5 to TRBJ1-2, with a weak D call TRBD1 (5 bases). Germline CDR1 is MNHEY and CDR2 is SVGAGI. V lost 1 base and J 2 bases, leaving 20 bases between the germline ends. The CDR3 loop spans 18 amino acids.